This TCR beta chain was obtained from a study of human T cells and chemical hapten exposure. TCRdb processed the RACE reads anew with MiXCR; each CDR3 protein has one entry. The sample includes roughly 72,000 distinct CDR3 sequences, 10% seen only once; the top ten take 1.3% to 1.5%. CDR1 is SSHAT and CDR2 is FNYEAQ in the germline V gene (reference sequence). The length of the CDR3 is 16 residues. With respect to this clonotype: One end of the junction fails to match germline, which may point to a read error.

Specified time point: patch test 1, 2 weeks after DPC sensitization. Treatment given: therapeutic diphenylcyclopropenone sensitization with weekly scalp DPC. The clonotype was recovered from a woman in her forties or fifties with alopecia areata. Some clones in this sample may be carry-over from other donors' samples. The chain combines TRBV7-7 with TRBJ2-1; possible D gene TRBD2, 6 bases. Specimen: whole blood, collected in connection with sensitization to the hapten diphenylcyclopropenone (DPC). CDR3 sequence: CASSLGLSSAHNEQFF. The CDR3 DNA is TGTGCTAGCAGCTTAGGGTTATCTAGCGCGCACAATGAGCAGTTCTTC.